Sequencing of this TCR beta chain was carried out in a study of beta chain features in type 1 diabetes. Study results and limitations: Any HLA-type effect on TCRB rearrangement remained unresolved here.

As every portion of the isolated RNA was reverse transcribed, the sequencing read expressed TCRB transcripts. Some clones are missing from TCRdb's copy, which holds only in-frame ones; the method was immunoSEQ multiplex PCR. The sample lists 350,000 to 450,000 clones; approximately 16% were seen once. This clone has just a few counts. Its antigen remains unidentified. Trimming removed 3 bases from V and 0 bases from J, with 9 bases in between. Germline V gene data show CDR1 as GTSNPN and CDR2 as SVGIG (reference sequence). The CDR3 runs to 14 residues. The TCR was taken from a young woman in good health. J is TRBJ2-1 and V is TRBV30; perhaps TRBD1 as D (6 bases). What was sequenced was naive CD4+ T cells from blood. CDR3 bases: TGTGCCTGGAGAAGGGGGAGCTCCTACAATGAGCAGTTCTTC. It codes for CAWRRGSSYNEQFF.